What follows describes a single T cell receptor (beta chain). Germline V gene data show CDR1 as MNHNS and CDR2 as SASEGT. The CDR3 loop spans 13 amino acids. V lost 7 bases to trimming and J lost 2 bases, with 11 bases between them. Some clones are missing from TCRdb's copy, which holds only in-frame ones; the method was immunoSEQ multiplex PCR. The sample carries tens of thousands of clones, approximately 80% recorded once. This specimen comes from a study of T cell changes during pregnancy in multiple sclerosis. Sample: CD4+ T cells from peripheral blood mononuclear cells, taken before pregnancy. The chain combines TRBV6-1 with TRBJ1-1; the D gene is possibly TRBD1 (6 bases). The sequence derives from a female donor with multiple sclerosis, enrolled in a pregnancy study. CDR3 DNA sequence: TGTGCCAGCATAGGGACAATCAACACTGAAGCTTTCTTT. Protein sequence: CASIGTINTEAFF.